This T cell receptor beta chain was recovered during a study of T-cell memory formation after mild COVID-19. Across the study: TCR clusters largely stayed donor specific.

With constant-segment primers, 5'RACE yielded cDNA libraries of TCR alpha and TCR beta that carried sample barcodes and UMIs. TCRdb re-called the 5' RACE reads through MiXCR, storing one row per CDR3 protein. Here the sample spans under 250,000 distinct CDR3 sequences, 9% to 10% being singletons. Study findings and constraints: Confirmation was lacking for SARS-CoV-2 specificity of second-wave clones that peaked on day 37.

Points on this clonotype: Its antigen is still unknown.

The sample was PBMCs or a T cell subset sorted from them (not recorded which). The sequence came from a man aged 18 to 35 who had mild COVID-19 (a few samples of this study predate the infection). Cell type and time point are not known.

DNA of the CDR3: TGTGCCAGCAGTTCGACAGGGGAAGTTCAGCCCCAGCATTTT. Its translation: CASSSTGEVQPQHF. The chain couples TRBV6-2 or TRBV6-3 to TRBJ1-5; 8 bases align to TRBD1. Germline V gives CDR1 MNHEY, CDR2 SVGEGT. This CDR3 contains 14 residues. V lost 4 bases and J lost 6; bases outside the gene matches: 5.